These 14 T cell receptor beta chains came from one sample sequenced in a study of early T cells in non-severe SARS-CoV-2 infection. MiXCR, run by TCRdb on the 5' RACE reads, gives a single entry per CDR3 protein. The profile shows roughly 38,000 distinct CDR3 sequences, less than 7% of them singletons. This specimen was whole blood, taken at baseline. These receptors all come from an adult who was a healthcare worker with PCR-confirmed SARS-CoV-2 infection or an uninfected control (not recorded which).

This clonotype was recorded many times. CDR3 nucleotides: TGTGCCAGTAGTTCCCAGGACCGAAGGGAGACCCAGTACTTC. It specifies CASSSQDRRETQYF. This rearrangement joins TRBV19 to TRBJ2-5; D is undetermined. Trimming removed 5 bases at V and 5 bases at J, with 15 bases between. The CDR3 extends over 14 amino acids. The germline V gene has CDR1 LNHDA and CDR2 SQIVND (reference sequence). The full variable domain, completed using reference TRBV19 and TRBJ2-5, is DGGITQSPKYLFRKEGQNVTLSCEQNLNHDAMYWYRQDPGQGLRLIYYSQIVNDFQKGDIAEGYSVSREKKESFPLTVTSAQKNPTAFYLCASSSQDRRETQYFGPGTRLLVL.

This clonotype was seen at least ten times. The chain combines TRBV12-3 or TRBV12-4 with TRBJ1-5, with D possibly being TRBD1 (5 bases). The V gene lost 1 base and the J gene lost 11 bases, with 18 bases spanning the gap. The CDR3 length is 15 residues. The CDR3 reads CASSLEGRQIKTQHF. Written as DNA, the CDR3 is TGTGCCAGCAGTTTAGAGGGGCGACAGATCAAGACCCAGCATTTT.

This clonotype was counted between two and nine times. The chain couples TRBV5-1 to TRBJ1-1; no firm D call. This CDR3 has 14 residues. Trimming stripped 1 base from V and 2 bases from J, with 9 bases between. Germline V gene sequence: CDR1 SGHRS, CDR2 YFSETQ. DNA for the CDR3: TGCGCCAGCAGCTTGAGAACGGGAAACACTGAAGCTTTCTTT. This gives the protein CASSLRTGNTEAFF. The full variable domain, its missing parts supplied by reference TRBV5-1 and TRBJ1-1, is KAGVTQTPRYLIKTRGQQVTLSCSPISGHRSVSWYQQTPGQGLQFLFEYFSETQRNKGNFPGRFSGRQFSNSRSEMNVSTLELGDSALYLCASSLRTGNTEAFFGQGTRLTVV.

CDR3 region: CASSSGDGSTDTQYF. In nucleotides, the CDR3 is TGTGCCAGCAGCTCGGGCGACGGAAGCACAGATACGCAGTATTTT. The rearrangement joins TRBV5-6 to TRBJ2-3; D gene unclear. This CDR3 region has 15 residues. Trimming removed 3 bases at V and 0 bases at J, with 11 bases between. Germline V CDR1 and CDR2: SGHDT, YYEEEE.

In this sample, this clonotype turned up a few times. The J gene is TRBJ1-1, the V gene TRBV29-1; 10 positions match TRBD1. Germline V CDR1 and CDR2: SQVTM, ANQGSEA. With 7 bases clipped from V and 4 bases from J, the junction kept 21 bases outside the gene matches. CDR3 length: 18 residues. In DNA, the CDR3 is TGCAGCGCTAACGCACGCACCGGGACAGGGGCCCCGAGCACTGAAGCTTTCTTT. Translated: CSANARTGTGAPSTEAFF.

The chain links TRBV3-1 to TRBJ2-5, with D possibly being TRBD2 (6 bases). There are 11 residues in the CDR3. The germline gives CDR1 LGHDT, CDR2 YNNKEL (reference sequence). V gave up 6 bases and J gave up 8 bases, with 10 bases separating them. DNA for the CDR3: TGTGCCAGCAGTAAGGAGGGAACCCAGTACTTC. As protein: CASSKEGTQYF.

There are many counts of this clonotype. The chain joins TRBV12-3 or TRBV12-4 to TRBJ1-1; TRBD1 aligns across 8 bases. The ends lost 3 bases at V and 11 bases at J; junction bases unmatched: 8. This CDR3 has 13 amino acids. CDR3 in amino acids: CASSFGQGRKAFF. For the CDR3, the DNA is TGTGCCAGCAGTTTCGGACAGGGCCGTAAGGCTTTCTTT.

At least ten counts were recorded for this clonotype. This rearrangement joins TRBV6-6 to TRBJ1-5; a possible D gene is TRBD1 (5 bases). Germline V CDR1 and CDR2: MNHNY, SVGAGI (reference sequence). CDR3 length equals 15 residues. The V gene lost 6 bases and the J gene lost 7 bases, with 19 bases spanning the gap. The CDR3 region is CASSLRDGNYQPQHF. The DNA of the CDR3 is TGTGCCAGCAGCCTCCGGGACGGCAATTACCAGCCCCAGCATTTT.

This clonotype was found many times. This chain links TRBV20-1 with TRBJ2-1; 9 positions agree with TRBD2. CDR1 is DFQATT and CDR2 is SNEGSKA in the germline V gene (reference sequence). The CDR3 contains 15 residues. The ends lost 5 bases at V and 4 bases at J; junction bases unmatched: 9. This CDR3 reads CSAAPASGVYNEQFF. In DNA, the CDR3 is TGCAGTGCTGCTCCGGCTAGCGGGGTTTACAATGAGCAGTTCTTC.

This clonotype has more than one count but fewer than ten. This rearrangement joins TRBV11-2 to TRBJ1-6, with D hard to call. The CDR3 is 18 amino acids. The germline V gene encodes CDR1 SGHAT and CDR2 FQNNGV. The germline V and J ends were trimmed by 1 base and 6 bases, with 19 bases remaining between them. The CDR3 is CASSLVLSASIGNSPLHF. The CDR3 nucleotides read TGTGCCAGCAGCTTAGTTCTATCAGCAAGTATCGGTAATTCACCCCTCCACTTT.

The table lists this clonotype with many counts. The chain couples TRBV3-1 to TRBJ2-5; D not certain. Germline CDR1 LGHDT, CDR2 YNNKEL (reference sequence). CDR3 length: 18 residues. V was trimmed by 0 bases and J by 1 base, leaving 18 bases between them. In nucleotides, the CDR3 is TGTGCCAGCAGCCAAGAACGTCGTCGGCAGCTGGGCCAAGAGACCCAGTACTTC. This encodes CASSQERRRQLGQETQYF.

This clonotype has a count of ten or more. The chain has TRBV6-6 and TRBJ1-3; 7 nucleotides agree with TRBD1. Germline V gene data show CDR1 as MNHNY and CDR2 as SVGAGI (reference sequence). The CDR3 has 15 amino acids. V lost 0 bases to trimming and J lost 5 bases; unmatched junction nucleotides: 4. CDR3 residues: CASSYSRTGRNTIYF. DNA for the CDR3: TGTGCCAGCAGTTACTCTCGGACAGGACGAAACACCATATATTTT.

This clonotype was counted ten times or more. The V call is TRBV29-1, the J call TRBJ2-1; TRBD2 matches at 9 bases. V dropped 4 bases and J dropped 5; count of bases not matched to a gene: 15. The CDR3 consists of 17 residues. Germline CDR1 and CDR2: SQVTM and ANQGSEA. In DNA form, the CDR3 reads TGCAGCGTTGGGGCGGGTAGGCTAGCGGGAATAAACAATGAGCAGTTCTTC. Protein sequence: CSVGAGRLAGINNEQFF.

This clonotype has a count of ten or more. The chain employs TRBV6-1 and TRBJ1-5; unclear D gene. The germline CDR1 and CDR2 sequences are MNHNS and SASEGT. CDR3 length: 13 amino acids. V was clipped by 3 bases and J by 6 bases, with 9 bases between them. This CDR3 reads CASSDLTRQPQHF. CDR3 nucleotide sequence: TGTGCCAGCAGTGACCTCACCCGTCAGCCCCAGCATTTT.